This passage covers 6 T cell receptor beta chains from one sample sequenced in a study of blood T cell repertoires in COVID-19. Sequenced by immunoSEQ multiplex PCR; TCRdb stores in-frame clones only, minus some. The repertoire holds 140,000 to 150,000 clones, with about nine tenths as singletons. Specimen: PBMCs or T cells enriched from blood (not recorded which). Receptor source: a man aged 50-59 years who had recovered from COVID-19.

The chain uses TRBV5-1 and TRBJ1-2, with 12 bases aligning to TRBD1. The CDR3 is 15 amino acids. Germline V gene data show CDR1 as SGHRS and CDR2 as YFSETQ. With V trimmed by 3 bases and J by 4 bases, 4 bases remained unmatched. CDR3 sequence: CASSSPGQGAYGYTF. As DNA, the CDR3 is TGCGCCAGCAGCTCACCGGGACAGGGGGCCTATGGCTACACCTTC.

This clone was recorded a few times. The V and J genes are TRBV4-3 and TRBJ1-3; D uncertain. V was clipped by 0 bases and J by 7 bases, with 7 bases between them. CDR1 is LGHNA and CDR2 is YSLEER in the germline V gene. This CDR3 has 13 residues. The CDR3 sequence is CASSQDAGNTIYF. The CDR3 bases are TGCGCCAGCAGCCAAGATGCGGGGAACACCATATATTTT.

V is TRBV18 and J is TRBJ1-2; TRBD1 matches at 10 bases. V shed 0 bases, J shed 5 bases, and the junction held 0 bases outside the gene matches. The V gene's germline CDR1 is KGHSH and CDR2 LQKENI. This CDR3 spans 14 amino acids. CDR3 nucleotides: TGTGCCAGCTCACCACCGGGACAGGGGTATGGCTACACCTTC. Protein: CASSPPGQGYGYTF.

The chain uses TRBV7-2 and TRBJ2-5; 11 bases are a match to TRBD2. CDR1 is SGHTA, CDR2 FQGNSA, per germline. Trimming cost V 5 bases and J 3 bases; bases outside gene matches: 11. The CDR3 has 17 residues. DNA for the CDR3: TGTGCCAGCAGCCCTTATACTAGCGGGGGACGCGAAGAGACCCAGTACTTC. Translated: CASSPYTSGGREETQYF.

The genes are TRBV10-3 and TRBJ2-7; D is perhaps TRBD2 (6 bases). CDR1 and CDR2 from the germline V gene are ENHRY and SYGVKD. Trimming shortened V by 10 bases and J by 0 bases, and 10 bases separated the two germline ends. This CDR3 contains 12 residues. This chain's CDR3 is CATRLDSYEQYF. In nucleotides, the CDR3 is TGTGCCACCCGACTAGACTCCTACGAGCAGTACTTC.

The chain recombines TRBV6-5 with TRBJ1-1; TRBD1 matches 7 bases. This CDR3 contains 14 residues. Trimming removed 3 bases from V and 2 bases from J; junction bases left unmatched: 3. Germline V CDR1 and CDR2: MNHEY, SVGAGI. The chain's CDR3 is CASSYKGANTEAFF. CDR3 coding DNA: TGTGCCAGCAGTTATAAGGGGGCCAACACTGAAGCTTTCTTT.